This T cell receptor beta chain was documented in a study of cytomegalovirus exposure and HLA in healthy donors (dated by TCRdb to 2017 to 2019). At the level of the whole study: In an earlier analysis of approximately 500 of the donors, about 270 Gb of sequence data and roughly 100 million unique TCR beta sequences from 150 million to 200 million T cells were reported. Approximately 330 gigabases of sequencing data and around 90 million unique TCR sequences made up an early release that covered 500 to 700 HLA-typed donors. The genetic ancestry cluster associated with self-reported Caucasian donors included roughly four fifths of the 300 to 400 genotyped donors. The study was designed to test whether signatures of past pathogen exposure could be identified by cataloging public T cell receptors. The T cell repertoires of roughly 660 subjects were profiled by immunosequencing and related to cytomegalovirus serostatus. A separate validation cohort of roughly 120 different subjects was used in addition to the roughly 670-subject first cohort. To predict cytomegalovirus infection status, the study brought together high-throughput TCR immunosequencing, statistical association of individual TCRs with disease status, and machine learning. A later analysis re-analyzed previously published TCR beta repertoires from 650 to 800 donors and added high-resolution HLA genotyping to study TCR occurrence patterns. Rather than drawing on any new phenotypic data, the later analysis identified candidate immune exposures from TCR beta sequences and the way those sequences occurred across donors. In an earlier analysis of 587 of the donors, high-throughput TCR beta sequencing was used to judge whether each TCR beta V gene segment behaved as functional or pseudogenic. Donor age, sex, ethnicity and CMV serostatus were compiled alongside the repertoire data. A later genetic analysis took genome-wide SNP genotypes for about three fifths of the roughly 670 donors and used that subset as a discovery cohort. Every repertoire in the discovery cohort had been generated on one and the same sequencing platform. HLA typing included class I and class II loci at four-digit resolution. The number of donors typed differed by locus, with 629-630 for A, B, C, DRB1 and DQB1, over 500 for DQA1, over 600 for DPA1, and roughly 450 for DPB1. Because of strong linkage in the cohort, 5 or 6 DR-DQ haplotypes were treated as single units for association and clustering. Among approximately 370 genotyped donors of the cohort, an average of approximately 220,000 unique TCR beta nucleotide sequences was sequenced per donor, of which 15% to 20% were non-productive. Summary of the overall study and its limitations: In a later analysis, several top co-occurrence clusters were reported to appear linked to parvovirus B19, influenza, CMV and Epstein-Barr virus. Cytomegalovirus status was reported to be diagnosed by the classifier with high specificity and sensitivity in both the original and validation cohorts. A later genetic analysis reported fewer N-insertions in productive TCRs among donors in an Asian-associated ancestry cluster than the 666-donor mean. A further reported finding was that TCR beta sequences accurately predicted the HLA-A and HLA-B alleles for most subjects in the first cohort. In a later analysis, the rate of TCR association differed among HLA loci, with DRB1 alleles having the most associated TCRs and HLA-C alleles having the fewest. When HLA alleles, especially DR and DQ, strongly co-occurred, TCR associations were difficult to assign to individual alleles. Because some donors lacked HLA typing at each locus, the association tests relied only on the typed subset. About 17 rarely observed V segments, including chromosome 9 orphons, were excluded from the earlier analysis of about 600 of the donors because counts were too low. In a later analysis, some 18,000 TCR beta sequences were associated with specific HLA alleles at a false discovery rate of 0.05. Across donors, most TCR sequences were observed very rarely, whereas some public TCRs were present in many individuals. In a later analysis, HLA-associated TCR beta chains were found to be more clonally expanded and to have lower generation probabilities than equally common non-associated chains. In this cohort, only TCR beta chains were sequenced, and detectable features were limited by the absence of alpha or paired-chain data. Most CMV-associated TCR beta chains appeared to be HLA-restricted in a later analysis, and the HLA associations seemed to be driven largely by CMV exposure. A few of the identified cytomegalovirus-associated TCR beta chains were confirmed in vitro to be specific for cytomegalovirus antigens. Linkage disequilibrium might explain the correlated functional status among segregating V segments, but an unknown experimental factor could not be ruled out. The sequencing pipeline was judged likely to have produced a cluster of highly shared sequence variants as a technical artifact. According to the authors, the approach could potentially be generalized to other disease states and immunological phenotypes. In an earlier analysis of roughly 500 of the donors, most TCR beta V segments appeared in productive rearrangements about 87% or about 30% of the time, broadly matching IMGT annotations. The study listed 150 to 200 TCR beta chains as associated with cytomegalovirus. Presence/absence analyses assumed roughly uniform sequencing depth across donors, an assumption that may not hold. An association between a missense DCLRE1C variant and V-gene and J-gene trimming of TCR beta chains was found in a later genetic analysis and replicated in an independent cohort. For the cohort, immune exposure information was limited to CMV serostatus.

The library was built by means of the immunoSEQ multiplex PCR assay. For the multiplex PCR, a mixture combining 60 forward primers for TCR Vbeta segments and 13 reverse primers for TCR Jbeta segments was used. A multiplex PCR assay on genomic DNA amplified the CDR3 region of rearranged TCR beta genes. The Illumina HiSeq System was used to sequence the amplified TCR beta libraries as 87-base-pair reads. Turning to the authors' computational methods: A later analysis counted about 80 million unique TCR beta chains across the 670 or so repertoires, and 10 million to 11 million of these chains were shared by at least two donors. Raw reads were error-corrected and collapsed into unique sequences with a nearest-neighbor algorithm that merged closely related sequences to remove PCR and sequencing errors. V, D and J gene segments were assigned by aligning CDR3 sequences to IMGT reference sequences. For a sequence to be retained, at least a six-nucleotide match to both a V gene segment and a J gene segment was required. Rearrangements were classified as productive when the CDR3 lacked stop codons and remained in frame with V and J, and all other rearrangements were classified as non-productive. Following IMGT convention, CDR3 was defined as the stretch from the second conserved V-encoded cysteine to the conserved J-encoded phenylalanine. The earlier analysis of fewer than 700 of the donors excluded sequences that lacked an unambiguous match to a single V gene segment. In an earlier analysis of approximately 610 of the donors, V segments were called functional above 56.7% productive rearrangements and were called segregating when the between-donor standard deviation exceeded 5%. A statistical classification framework was developed to diagnose cytomegalovirus status using the catalog of TCR beta chain sequences. In a later analysis, TCR nucleotide sequences were compared against IMGT/GENE-DB human TR gene sequences so that V and J genes could be assigned. The TCRdist pipeline was used in a later analysis to assign CDR3 sequences and most-parsimonious VDJ recombination scenarios. In a later analysis, each TCR beta chain was defined by its CDR3 amino acid sequence together with its V-gene family, and reads without a unique V-gene family were excluded. As a way to deal with suspected cross-contamination and a sequencing artifact, a later analysis dropped 450 to 600 nucleotide sequences that were highly shared and had low generation probability. For each public chain, a later analysis derived a clonal expansion index from normalized ranks of inferred template counts within each repertoire. In a later analysis, generation probabilities were computed with a VDJ recombination model fitted to out-of-frame rearrangements, and the resulting probabilities were checked against IGoR. A later analysis scored TCR-TCR, TCR-HLA and TCR-CMV co-occurrence with hypergeometric tests, applying a repertoire-size bias correction to TCR pairs. False discovery rates were estimated in a later analysis by permuting HLA or CMV assignments 20 times. In a later analysis, co-occurring TCRs were grouped using DBSCAN, and TCRdist sequence similarity was added for clustering within HLA-allele-positive subsets. Repertoires with fewer than 30,000 or more than 120,000 public chains were left out of co-occurrence clustering, as were five repertoires with anomalous nucleotide sharing. The table comes from immuneACCESS by way of TCRdb, which keeps in-frame sequences with V and J called. Part of the clones is missing from these tables; in studies checked, under half for an unresolved V gene and the rest for unknown reasons. That table furnishes V, J and clone size, whereas the DNA furnished D and trimming. This sample has around 44,000 clones in its table, and approximately 86% of those were observed once. The ten most abundant clones make up approximately 8% of the sample.

This clone was counted between two and nine times. The antigen this receptor binds is unknown. Qualities for individual bases were not recorded, and no much larger clone is one base off. The cohort comprised 670 or so healthy bone marrow donors. All cohort members were sampled while nominally healthy, although unrecorded immune exposures were likely present. The donor tested CMV seropositive and was one of the 289 seropositive cohort members. A peripheral blood sample was provided by each donor, and peripheral blood mononuclear cells were used for TCR beta sequencing. Genomic DNA was extracted from the blood cell samples with the Qiagen DNeasy Blood Extraction Kit. Material: PBMCs. The sequence derives from a woman aged 40 to 50 in good health and CMV-seropositive.

DNA sequence: TGTGCCAGCAGCTCACAGGGCTCCGGGGAGCTGTTTTTT. The encoded protein is CASSSQGSGELFF. In this chain, TRBV11-2 is recombined with TRBJ2-2, with TRBD1 tentatively as D gene (6 bases match). Reading from cysteine to phenylalanine, the CDR3 counts 13 amino acids. Kept here is only the CDR3 DNA, which spans 39 bases and is read in frame from base 1. V loses 4 bases of germline sequence and J loses 6 bases, and the interval between the two ends is 9 bases. Via the germline V gene, CDR1 is SGHAT and CDR2 FQNNGV.